A selection of T cell receptor beta chains follows, all from one sample in a study of cytotoxic CD8 clonotypes in ibrutinib-treated CLL. The method was immunoSEQ multiplex PCR; TCRdb's version includes in-frame clones alone and lacks a portion of them. The sample consists of 97,000 or so clones, about 72% of them appearing once. Source: PBMCs, taken after 12 months of ibrutinib treatment. Receptor source: a human donor with chronic lymphocytic leukemia. CDR3s include the opening cysteine and the closing phenylalanine or tryptophan. Fields, in order: D gene, V gene, clone size, CDR3 length, J gene, CDR3 DNA, CDR3 protein. A D gene is named only where the DNA matches it firmly. Some rows have no size entry. The others give once, few or many, or a class for an expanded clone.

.	TRBV5-4	.	14	TRBJ2-3	TGTGCCAGCAGCCCCGGGACTGGGGGAGATACGCAGTATTTT	CASSPGTGGDTQYF
.	TRBV5-1	.	16	TRBJ1-6	TGCGCCAGCAGCTTAGGACCGAACTCCTATAATTCACCCCTCCACTTT	CASSLGPNSYNSPLHF
.	TRBV2	.	15	TRBJ1-4	TGTGCCAGCATCAAGGGAACAGGCGGGGGTGAAAAACTGTTTTTT	CASIKGTGGGEKLFF
TRBD1	TRBV7-2	.	15	TRBJ2-1	TGTGCCAGCAGCCCCCGGGACAGGTGGCGTGGTGAGCAGTTCTTC	CASSPRDRWRGEQFF
.	TRBV19	once	14	TRBJ2-2	TGTGCCAGTAGTGCGGCGGCGTCGGCCGGGGAGCTGTTTTTT	CASSAAASAGELFF
.	TRBV7-3	.	13	TRBJ2-3	TGTGCCAGCAGCTTTGCGAACACAGATACGCAGTATTTT	CASSFANTDTQYF
TRBD1	TRBV7-2	.	15	TRBJ1-4	TGTGCCAGCAGCTTGGGGGACAGGGCTAATGAAAAACTGTTTTTT	CASSLGDRANEKLFF
.	TRBV5-6	.	15	TRBJ2-7	TGTGCCAGCAGCTTGGGAACAGGGAGTTCCTACGAGCAGTACTTC	CASSLGTGSSYEQYF
.	TRBV30	.	12	TRBJ2-1	TGTGCCTGGAGTCAGTCGTACAATGAGCAGTTCTTC	CAWSQSYNEQFF
.	TRBV6-6	.	15	TRBJ1-2	TGTGCCAGCAGTACAACTACCCTTATGACAGGCGGCTACACCTTC	CASSTTTLMTGGYTF
.	TRBV7-9	many	11	TRBJ2-3	TGTGCCAGCAGTTACACAGATACGCAGTATTTT	CASSYTDTQYF
TRBD2	TRBV25-1	.	15	TRBJ2-1	TGTGCCAGCAGTAGGACTAGCGGATCTTACAATGAGCAGTTCTTC	CASSRTSGSYNEQFF
.	TRBV2	.	12	TRBJ2-5	TGTGCCAGCGCGTCGGCCGAACGGACCCAGTACTTC	CASASAERTQYF
TRBD1	TRBV5-1	.	15	TRBJ2-7	TGCGCCAGCAGCTTGGCAGGGGGCTTCTCCTACGAGCAGTACTTC	CASSLAGGFSYEQYF
.	TRBV28	once	15	TRBJ2-1	TGTGCCAGCAGACGTGAAGGGCCTTGGCGGGATGAGCAGTTCTTC	CASRREGPWRDEQFF
TRBD2	TRBV9	few	16	TRBJ2-3	TGTGCCAGCAGCGCCAAACTAGCGGACGAGGCGGATACGCAGTATTTT	CASSAKLADEADTQYF
.	TRBV5-1	.	15	TRBJ2-2	TGCGCCAGCAGCTTCGGGCAGCTACACACCGGGGAGCTGTTTTTT	CASSFGQLHTGELFF
.	TRBV27	few	13	TRBJ1-1	TGTGCCAGCTCACAGGGTTTATTAGCTGAAGCTTTCTTT	CASSQGLLAEAFF
TRBD1	TRBV6-1	.	16	TRBJ2-2	TGTGCCAGCAGTGATAGAGGGGGCGGGTTTACCGGGGAGCTGTTTTTT	CASSDRGGGFTGELFF
.	TRBV18	.	16	TRBJ2-1	TGTGCCAGCTCCTCCAGGACGGGCCGCTCCTACAATGAGCAGTTCTTC	CASSSRTGRSYNEQFF
TRBD1	TRBV7-8	.	16	TRBJ1-1	TGTGCCAGCAGCGCCTGGACAGGGAACAGGAACACTGAAGCTTTCTTT	CASSAWTGNRNTEAFF
.	TRBV5-1	.	15	TRBJ2-3	TGCGCCAGCAGCGTTGGACAGACTAGCACAGATACGCAGTATTTT	CASSVGQTSTDTQYF
.	TRBV6-6	.	13	TRBJ1-4	TGTGCCAGCAGTGGTGAGGCGAGGGAAAAACTGTTTTTT	CASSGEAREKLFF
.	TRBV30	few	14	TRBJ1-2	TGTGCCTGGAGTTACCGCGGGGGAGCCTATGGCTACACCTTC	CAWSYRGGAYGYTF
.	TRBV28	.	16	TRBJ2-7	TGTGCCAGCAGTTCCCTTACGACGGTCAGGGTCTACGAGCAGTACTTC	CASSSLTTVRVYEQYF
.	TRBV30	few	11	TRBJ2-7	TGTGCCTGGAGTGTAATGGGCGAGCAGTACTTC	CAWSVMGEQYF
.	TRBV7-9	few	12	TRBJ1-1	TGTGCCAGCAGCCAGAGTCGTGATGAAGCTTTCTTT	CASSQSRDEAFF
TRBD2	TRBV9	once	14	TRBJ2-7	TGTGCCAGCAGCGTCGCTAGCGGGGACTACGAGCAGTACTTC	CASSVASGDYEQYF
.	TRBV9	few	14	TRBJ2-2	TGTGCCAGCAGCCTCGTGTTTGGGCCCGGGGAGCTGTTTTTT	CASSLVFGPGELFF
TRBD1	TRBV7-2	few	15	TRBJ2-1	TGTGCCAGCAGCTCCGGACAGGGGGCATACAATGAGCAGTTCTTC	CASSSGQGAYNEQFF
.	TRBV21-1	.	15	TRBJ2-7	TGTGCCAGCAGCAGGCATCCGGGACAGTGGTACGAGCAGTACTTC	CASSRHPGQWYEQYF
TRBD2	TRBV10-3	.	15	TRBJ2-5	TGTGCCATCAGCTCGACTAGCGGGGGGGGAGAGACCCAGTACTTC	CAISSTSGGGETQYF
.	TRBV30	.	12	TRBJ1-1	TGTGCCTGGAGCTATCGCGGGGCTGAAGCTTTCTTT	CAWSYRGAEAFF
TRBD2	TRBV7-2	.	16	TRBJ2-3	TGTGCCAGCAGCCCCCTAGCGGGGGGGAGCACAGATACGCAGTATTTT	CASSPLAGGSTDTQYF
TRBD1	TRBV6-6	.	15	TRBJ2-7	TGTGCCAGCAGACGACAAAGACAGGGCTTCGGCGAGCAGTACTTC	CASRRQRQGFGEQYF
TRBD1	TRBV4-1	many	14	TRBJ1-2	TGCGCCAGCAGCCAGTCCCAGGGGGTGGATGGCTACACCTTC	CASSQSQGVDGYTF
.	TRBV6-6	.	13	TRBJ1-1	TGTGCCAGCAAACGGGATTCGAATACTGAAGCTTTCTTT	CASKRDSNTEAFF
TRBD1	TRBV15	.	14	TRBJ1-4	TGTGCCACCAGCAGGGGGGACAGGGACGAAAAACTGTTTTTT	CATSRGDRDEKLFF
.	TRBV30	.	14	TRBJ2-1	TGTGCCTGGAGCGTGATACAGGGAGGGCGGGAGCAGTTCTTC	CAWSVIQGGREQFF
.	TRBV28	.	14	TRBJ1-1	TGTGCCAGCAACCCTCAGGGCGGCGGCACTGAAGCTTTCTTT	CASNPQGGGTEAFF
.	TRBV5-4	.	15	TRBJ2-4	TGTGCCAGCAGCGAGGGGGGGCTAGCCAAAAACATTCAGTACTTC	CASSEGGLAKNIQYF
TRBD2	TRBV18	.	13	TRBJ2-7	TGTGCCAGCTCAAGGACTAGCACGCCCGAGCAGTACTTC	CASSRTSTPEQYF
TRBD2	TRBV28	.	15	TRBJ2-5	TGTGCCAGCAGTCAACAACCGGGACTATCAATGCGCCAGTACTTC	CASSQQPGLSMRQYF
TRBD2	TRBV5-4	.	14	TRBJ2-1	TGTGCCAGCACTCAACGCGGGGGGCACAATGAGCAGTTCTTC	CASTQRGGHNEQFF
.	TRBV7-2	.	14	TRBJ2-2	TGTGCCAGCAGCTTAAGGGGGGCAGGCGGGGAGCTGTTTTTT	CASSLRGAGGELFF